This entry lists 9 T cell receptor beta chains sequenced from one sample in a study of cytomegalovirus exposure and HLA in healthy donors. Method: immunoSEQ multiplex PCR; TCRdb's copy keeps in-frame clones and lacks some. The sample shows approximately 120,000 clones, 88% of them seen only once. The sample comprised PBMCs. The receptor set was obtained from a woman aged 18-29 years in good health and CMV-seronegative.

The chain recombines TRBV28 with TRBJ1-5, with TRBD1 matching 7 bases. The CDR3 is made up of 14 amino acids. Germline V lookup: CDR1 MDHEN, CDR2 SYDVKM. V was pared by 6 bases and J by 5 bases, with 7 bases of the junction left unmatched. Written as DNA, the CDR3 is TGTGCCAGCAGGGGGGGACAGTCCTATCAGCCCCAGCATTTT. It is translated as CASRGGQSYQPQHF.

The V call is TRBV19, the J call TRBJ2-1, with TRBD2 identical over 7 bases. The CDR3 has 13 amino acids. CDR1 is LNHDA and CDR2 is SQIVND in the germline V gene (reference sequence). The ends lost 9 bases at V and 10 bases at J; junction bases unmatched: 12. CDR3 bases: TGTGCCAGCAAGGGACTACTCGGACTAGAGCAGTTCTTC. Translation: CASKGLLGLEQFF.

This chain links TRBV7-3 with TRBJ1-6; a weak D match, TRBD1 (5 bases). Germline CDR1 SGHTA, CDR2 FQGTGA. The CDR3 runs to 14 residues. V lost 3 bases, J lost 10 bases, and 13 bases lay in between. The CDR3 is CASSFQGGGSPLHF. CDR3 nucleotide sequence: TGTGCCAGCAGCTTCCAGGGAGGAGGATCACCCCTCCACTTT.

This clone was detected only once. J is TRBJ2-5 and V is TRBV9, with TRBD2 as a possible D gene (6 bases). Per germline, CDR1 SGDLS and CDR2 YYNGEE. Deletions cut 4 bases from V and 5 bases from J, with 21 bases between. This CDR3 has 16 amino acids. CDR3 amino acids: CASSKSSSGGQETQYF. The CDR3 DNA reads TGTGCCAGCAGCAAAAGCTCGTCCGGGGGTCAGGAGACCCAGTACTTC. The full variable domain, in which reference TRBV9 and TRBJ2-5 provide the parts outside the CDR3, is DSGVTQTPKHLITATGQRVTLRCSPRSGDLSVYWYQQSLDQGLQFLIQYYNGEERAKGNILERFSAQQFPDLHSELNLSSLELGDSALYFCASSKSSSGGQETQYFGPGTRLLVL.

In its sample, this clone was seen once. This chain connects TRBV11-2 to TRBJ2-7; 7 positions agree with TRBD2. CDR1 is SGHAT, CDR2 FQNNGV, per germline. The trim removed 1 base at V and 6 bases at J, leaving 9 bases unmatched. The CDR3 is made up of 15 amino acids. The CDR3 region has the DNA TGTGCCAGCAGCTTAGGGTCTGCGGGAGTCGGCGAGCAGTACTTC. Its protein product is CASSLGSAGVGEQYF.

The chain recombines TRBV30 with TRBJ1-4, with D tentatively TRBD1 (6 bases). V was cut by 2 bases and J by 0 bases, with 16 bases left in between. Germline V CDR1 and CDR2: GTSNPN, SVGIG (reference sequence). The CDR3 consists of 17 residues. CDR3 residues: CAWSPGVAPSTNEKLFF. For the CDR3, the DNA is TGTGCCTGGAGTCCAGGGGTAGCCCCTTCAACTAATGAAAAACTGTTTTTT. Combining the CDR3 with reference TRBV30 and TRBJ1-4 gives the whole variable domain SQTIHQWPATLVQPVGSPLSLECTVEGTSNPNLYWYRQAAGRGLQLLFYSVGIGQISSEVPQNLSASRPQDRQFILSSKKLLLSDSGFYLCAWSPGVAPSTNEKLFFGSGTQLSVL.

This clone was counted a single time. The CDR3 spells CASSQLAGGYNEQFF. The CDR3, as DNA: TGTGCCAGCAGTCAATTAGCGGGAGGGTACAATGAGCAGTTCTTC. This rearrangement joins TRBV27 to TRBJ2-1; 11 nucleotides agree with TRBD2. J gave up 4 bases and V 5 bases, and 4 bases lay outside the gene matches. Germline V gene data show CDR1 as MNHEY and CDR2 as SMNVEV (reference sequence). The CDR3 consists of 15 residues.

The rearrangement uses TRBV5-6 and TRBJ1-2; 9 positions agree with TRBD1. J lost 3 bases, V lost 4 bases, and 4 bases had no gene match. This CDR3 has 14 residues. CDR1 SGHDT and CDR2 YYEEEE come from the germline V gene. CDR3 DNA sequence: TGTGCCAGCAGCCAGGACAGGGGCTACTATGGCTACACCTTC. It yields the protein CASSQDRGYYGYTF.

The table lists this clone with a count of one. The chain recombines TRBV4-3 with TRBJ1-2; TRBD1 might be the D (5 bases). The V gene lost 0 bases and the J gene lost 5 bases, with 13 bases spanning the gap. The CDR3 is 15 amino acids. The germline V gene has CDR1 LGHNA and CDR2 YSLEER. CDR3 coding DNA: TGCGCCAGCAGCCAAGAGAGCGGGACGGTATATGGCTACACCTTC. Translating gives CASSQESGTVYGYTF.